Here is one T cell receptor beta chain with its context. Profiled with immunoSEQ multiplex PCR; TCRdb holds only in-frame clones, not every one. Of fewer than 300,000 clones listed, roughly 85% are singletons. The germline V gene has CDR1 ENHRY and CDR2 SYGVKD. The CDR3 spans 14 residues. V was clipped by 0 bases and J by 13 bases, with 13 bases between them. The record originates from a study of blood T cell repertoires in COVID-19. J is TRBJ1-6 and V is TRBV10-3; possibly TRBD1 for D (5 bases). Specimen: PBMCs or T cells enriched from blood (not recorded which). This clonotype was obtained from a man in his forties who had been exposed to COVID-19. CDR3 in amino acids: CAISESSRGDPLHF. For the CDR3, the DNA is TGTGCCATCAGTGAGTCGAGTCGGGGGGACCCCCTCCACTTT.